This TCR beta chain was sequenced during a study of blood T cell repertoires in COVID-19. For the study at large: COVID-19 samples from acute and convalescent phases originated in the United States, Italy and Spain.

CDR3 size: 15 residues. Trimming shortened V by 1 base and J by 2 bases, and 11 bases separated the two germline ends. The V gene's germline CDR1 is SGHAT and CDR2 FQNNGV. Profiled with immunoSEQ multiplex PCR; TCRdb holds only in-frame clones, not every one. The sample gives 130,000 to 150,000 clones, around 82% of which show up once; about 4% is in the top ten. This clone was recorded only once. The receptor was isolated from a man between 60 and 70 years old with acute or convalescent COVID-19. The sequenced sample was peripheral blood. The chain employs TRBV11-2 and TRBJ2-5; the D is unclear. This CDR3 reads CASSLGQINQETQYF. The CDR3 DNA sequence: TGTGCCAGCAGCTTAGGGCAGATTAATCAAGAGACCCAGTACTTC.